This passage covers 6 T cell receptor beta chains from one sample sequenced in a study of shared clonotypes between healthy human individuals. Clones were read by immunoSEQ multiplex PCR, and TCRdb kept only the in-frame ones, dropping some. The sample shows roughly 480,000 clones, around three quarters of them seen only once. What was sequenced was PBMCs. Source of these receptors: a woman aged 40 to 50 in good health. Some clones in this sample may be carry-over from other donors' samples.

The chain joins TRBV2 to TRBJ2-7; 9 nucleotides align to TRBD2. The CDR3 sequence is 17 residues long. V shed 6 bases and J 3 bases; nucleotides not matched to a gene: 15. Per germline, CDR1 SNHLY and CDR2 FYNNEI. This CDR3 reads CASSRRPTSGEVYEQYF. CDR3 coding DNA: TGTGCCAGCAGCAGAAGGCCGACTAGCGGAGAGGTCTACGAGCAGTACTTC.

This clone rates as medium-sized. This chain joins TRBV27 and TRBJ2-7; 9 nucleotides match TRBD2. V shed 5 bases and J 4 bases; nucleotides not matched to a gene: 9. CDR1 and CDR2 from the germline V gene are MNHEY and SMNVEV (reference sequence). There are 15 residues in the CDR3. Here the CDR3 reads CASSDYLAGRYEQYF. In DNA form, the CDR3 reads TGTGCCAGCAGTGACTACCTAGCGGGACGGTACGAGCAGTACTTC.

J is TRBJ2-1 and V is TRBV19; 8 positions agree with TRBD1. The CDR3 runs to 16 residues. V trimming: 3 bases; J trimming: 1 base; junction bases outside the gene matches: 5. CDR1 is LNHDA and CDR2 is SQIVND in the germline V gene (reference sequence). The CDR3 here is CASSIRTGQSYNEQFF. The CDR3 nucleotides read TGTGCCAGTAGTATTCGGACAGGGCAGTCCTACAATGAGCAGTTCTTC. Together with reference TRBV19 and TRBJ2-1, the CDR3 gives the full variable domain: DGGITQSPKYLFRKEGQNVTLSCEQNLNHDAMYWYRQDPGQGLRLIYYSQIVNDFQKGDIAEGYSVSREKKESFPLTVTSAQKNPTAFYLCASSIRTGQSYNEQFFGPGTRLTVL.

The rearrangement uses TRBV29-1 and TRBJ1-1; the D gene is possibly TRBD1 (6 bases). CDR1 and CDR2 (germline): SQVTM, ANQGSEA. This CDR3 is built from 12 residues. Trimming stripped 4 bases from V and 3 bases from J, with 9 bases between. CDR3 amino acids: CSVVAGDTEAFF. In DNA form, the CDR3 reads TGCAGCGTTGTCGCAGGGGACACTGAAGCTTTCTTT.

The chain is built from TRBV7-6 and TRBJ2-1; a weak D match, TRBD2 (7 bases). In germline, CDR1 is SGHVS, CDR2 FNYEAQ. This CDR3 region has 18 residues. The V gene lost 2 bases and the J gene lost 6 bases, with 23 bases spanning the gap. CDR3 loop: CASSLKGQGGGLFNEQFF. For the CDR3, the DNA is TGTGCCAGCAGCTTAAAAGGCCAGGGAGGGGGACTGTTCAATGAGCAGTTCTTC.

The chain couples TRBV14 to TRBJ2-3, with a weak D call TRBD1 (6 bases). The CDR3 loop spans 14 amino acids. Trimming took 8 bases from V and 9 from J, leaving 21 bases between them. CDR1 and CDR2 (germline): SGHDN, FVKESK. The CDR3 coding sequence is TGTGCCAGCGCGGAGGACAGTTTTAGGCGAACGCAGTATTTT. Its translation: CASAEDSFRRTQYF.